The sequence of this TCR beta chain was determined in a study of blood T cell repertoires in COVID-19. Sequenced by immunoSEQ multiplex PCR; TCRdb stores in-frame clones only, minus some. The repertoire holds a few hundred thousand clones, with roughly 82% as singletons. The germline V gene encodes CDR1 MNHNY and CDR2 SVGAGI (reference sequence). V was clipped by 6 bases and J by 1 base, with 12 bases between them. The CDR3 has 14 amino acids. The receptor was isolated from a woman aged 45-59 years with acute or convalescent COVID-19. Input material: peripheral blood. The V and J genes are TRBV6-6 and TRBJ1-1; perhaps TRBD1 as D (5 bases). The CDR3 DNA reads TGTGCCAGCAGGCCGGGGGGTGAGAACACTGAAGCTTTCTTT. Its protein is CASRPGGENTEAFF.